This T cell receptor beta chain was profiled in a study of molecular identifiers for immune sequencing clone quantification. This clonotype was detected ten times or more. TCRdb reprocessed the PCR reads via MiXCR and lists one record per CDR3 protein. The table has approximately 550,000 distinct CDR3 sequences, around 23% seen once. The CD8+CD4-CCR7+CD45RA+ phenotype defined the sorted naive CD8 T cells. The V gene lost 4 bases and the J gene lost 1 base, with 19 bases spanning the gap. Germline V gene lookup returns CDR1 SGHDT and CDR2 YYEEEE. This CDR3 is built from 17 residues. The clonotype comes from a human donor in good health. Some libraries in this study had Jurkat cell RNA spiked in. Sequenced input: naive CD8+ T cells from blood, with Jurkat cell RNA spiked in. Subset reported: FACS-sorted CD8+CD4-CCR7+CD45RA+ naive T cells. J is TRBJ2-3 and V is TRBV5-6; D possibly matches TRBD1 or TRBD2 (5 bases each). CDR3 sequence: CASSPGVDLGGTDTQYF. For the CDR3, the DNA is TGTGCCAGCAGCCCCGGAGTGGACTTAGGGGGCACAGATACGCAGTATTTT.